This T cell receptor beta chain emerged from a study of beta chain features in type 1 diabetes. Study at large: Age, gender and cell yields were similar between patients and healthy donors.

Comments on this clone: Its antigen remains unknown.

Study results and caveats: Patients showed naive, central memory and Treg TCRB repertoires that appeared more similar than those of healthy donors. Type 1 diabetes patients had TCRB CDR3s that were shorter (moderately but significantly so) in all four CD4+ subsets. In type 1 diabetes patients, VDJ junctions had fewer insertions; deletions at these junctions were more frequent.

Reverse transcribing all isolated RNA meant expressed TCRB transcripts were sequenced. The data were produced by immunoSEQ multiplex PCR, yet TCRdb's version contains in-frame clones alone and is incomplete. The sample lists about 350,000 clones, about 19% occurring once. The CDR3 runs to 16 residues. V lost 4 bases and J lost 5, with 20 bases in between. The rearrangement uses TRBV23-1 and TRBJ2-5, with D possibly TRBD2 on 6 matching bases. TRBV23-1 is known as an ORF, though its function is uncertain. The receptor's source is a woman under 30 in good health. The sample was naive CD4+ T cells from blood. The CDR3 here is CASSPPSSSGTETQYF. CDR3 nucleotide sequence: TGCGCCAGCAGTCCCCCCTCTAGTAGCGGAACGGAGACCCAGTACTTC.